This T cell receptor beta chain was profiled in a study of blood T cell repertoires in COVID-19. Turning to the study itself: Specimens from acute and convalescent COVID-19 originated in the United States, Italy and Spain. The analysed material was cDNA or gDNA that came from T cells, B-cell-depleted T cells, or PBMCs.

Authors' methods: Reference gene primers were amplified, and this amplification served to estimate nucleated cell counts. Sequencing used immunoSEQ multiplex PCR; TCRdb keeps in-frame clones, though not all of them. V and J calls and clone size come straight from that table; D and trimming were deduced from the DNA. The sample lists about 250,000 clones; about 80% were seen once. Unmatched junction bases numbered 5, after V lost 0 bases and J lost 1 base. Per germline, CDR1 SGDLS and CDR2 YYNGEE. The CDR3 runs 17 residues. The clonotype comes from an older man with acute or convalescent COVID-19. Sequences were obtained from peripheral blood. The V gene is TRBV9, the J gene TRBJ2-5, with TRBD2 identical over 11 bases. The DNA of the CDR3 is TGTGCCAGCAGCGTAGCCCCCGGGACTAGCGGCCAAGAGACCCAGTACTTC. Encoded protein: CASSVAPGTSGQETQYF.